Following are 8 T cell receptor beta chains from one sample sequenced in a study of T-cell reconstitution after alpha-beta-depleted transplantation in children. As it was prepared, the TCRbeta library received unique molecular identifiers. TCRdb used MiXCR to reprocess the PCR reads, holding one entry per CDR3 protein. The sample consists of about a million distinct CDR3 sequences, about 29% of them appearing once. The source material was PBMCs, mostly from graft donor cells, sampled 360 days after TCRalphabeta/CD19-depleted stem cell transplant. These receptors originate from a boy in the first two years of life who had a stem cell transplant for SCID, so the T cells may come from the graft donor.

V gene TRBV10-3 combines with J gene TRBJ2-5, with TRBD1 as a possible D gene (6 bases). Germline V CDR1 and CDR2: ENHRY, SYGVKD. The CDR3 totals 13 residues. Trimming took 7 bases from V and 0 from J, leaving 9 bases between them. In nucleotides, the CDR3 is TGTGCCATCAAGGACAGTCACCAAGAGACCCAGTACTTC. Translated: CAIKDSHQETQYF.

The genes are TRBV7-6 and TRBJ2-2; D is possibly TRBD2 (7 bases). Germline loops: CDR1 SGHVS, CDR2 FNYEAQ. V was clipped by 0 bases and J by 4 bases, with 12 bases between them. CDR3 length: 16 residues. The CDR3 region is CASSLAGGQITGELFF. For the CDR3, the DNA is TGTGCCAGCAGCTTAGCGGGGGGGCAGATCACCGGGGAGCTGTTTTTT.

J is TRBJ2-1 and V is TRBV7-2; weak D call: TRBD2 (6 bases). Between the trimmed V and J ends, which lost 4 bases and 0 bases, there was a span of 13 bases. The CDR3 runs 16 residues. The germline gives CDR1 SGHTA, CDR2 FQGNSA. The CDR3 protein is CASSWEASNSYNEQFF. For the CDR3, the DNA is TGTGCCAGCAGCTGGGAGGCTAGCAACTCCTACAATGAGCAGTTCTTC.

This chain links TRBV6-4 with TRBJ2-7; possibly TRBD1 for D (6 bases). Germline CDR1 MRHNA, CDR2 SNTAGT. Trimming cost V 8 bases and J 5 bases, with 16 bases left between them. This CDR3 comprises 13 residues. This chain's CDR3 is CASAYRAGDEQYF. CDR3 DNA sequence: TGTGCCAGCGCTTACAGGGCAGGGGACGAGCAGTACTTC.

The chain uses TRBV20-1 and TRBJ1-5, with no clear D. Deletions cut 1 base from V and 5 bases from J, with 9 bases between. The CDR3 is 13 residues long. CDR1 and CDR2 (germline): DFQATT, SNEGSKA (reference sequence). CDR3 bases: TGCAGTGCTAGAGTGGAGGCGTATCAGCCCCAGCATTTT. This encodes CSARVEAYQPQHF.

The J gene is TRBJ2-3, the V gene TRBV11-2, with 9 bases matching TRBD1. In germline, CDR1 is SGHAT, CDR2 FQNNGV. There are 19 residues in the CDR3. The V segment lost 0 bases and the J segment 2 bases; nucleotides outside the gene matches: 12. CDR3 loop: CASSLEVHRDRVPTDTQYF. In DNA form, the CDR3 reads TGTGCCAGCAGCTTAGAGGTCCACCGGGACAGGGTCCCCACAGATACGCAGTATTTT.

This clonotype occurred a few times. The genes are TRBV2 and TRBJ2-3; maybe TRBD1 (6 bases). CDR3 length: 14 amino acids. Trimming shortened V by 5 bases and J by 6 bases, and 15 bases separated the two germline ends. Germline V gene lookup returns CDR1 SNHLY and CDR2 FYNNEI. CDR3 sequence reads: CASSKLGGPDTQYF. CDR3 nucleotides: TGTGCCAGCAGTAAACTTGGGGGCCCTGATACGCAGTATTTT.

This chain uses TRBV15 with TRBJ1-1, with D tentatively TRBD1 (6 bases). Germline loops: CDR1 LNHNV, CDR2 YYDKDF (reference sequence). Trimming took off 0 bases at V and 1 base at J, with 9 bases between the two ends. The CDR3 spans 15 residues. CDR3 sequence reads: CATSRDQGRNTEAFF. The CDR3 coding sequence is TGTGCCACCAGCAGAGATCAGGGGCGGAACACTGAAGCTTTCTTT.